This paragraph covers one TCR beta chain sequence. Its target is not known. These data are taken from a study of T cells after yellow fever vaccination. For the study at large: The authors prepared low-cell-number fractions using SMART-Seq v4 Ultra Low Input.

Findings of the study overall: Post-booster reappearance was seen for most primary-vaccination clones (about 96% CD4, around 91% CD8). Of the clonotypes, a small share occurred in both CD4 and CD8 compartments. It was a weaker secondary response, yet one that peaked faster, at day 5 versus 15.

TCRdb passed the 5' RACE reads through MiXCR, listing each CDR3 protein once. The table has about 580,000 distinct CDR3 sequences, less than 20% seen once; the top ten hold 15% to 20%. This clonotype originated in a man younger than 30 who received the YFV17D yellow fever vaccine. The input for sequencing was PBMCs, taken less than 6 days after the first yellow fever vaccination.

The DNA for the CDR3 is TGCGCCAGCTATTCCGGGACTAGCGGTAGCACAGATACGCAGTATTTT. Residues: CASYSGTSGSTDTQYF. The chain uses TRBV5-1 and TRBJ2-3; TRBD2 matches 11 bases. In germline, CDR1 is SGHRS, CDR2 YFSETQ. CDR3 length: 16 residues. The junction had 7 bases not matched to a gene; V was cut back by 7 bases and J by 0 bases.